Sequencing of this T cell receptor (beta chain) was carried out in a study of T cells in localized non-small cell lung cancer. The CDR3 length is 14 residues. CDR1 KGHSH and CDR2 LQKENI come from the germline V gene. V was pared by 1 base and J by 2 bases, with 0 bases of the junction left unmatched. The table came from immunoSEQ multiplex PCR; TCRdb's copy has only in-frame clones and leaves some out. Among about 7,300 clones listed, under 30% were seen once. With respect to this clone: Its antigen is undetermined.

General observations from the study: Of the tissues analyzed, uninvolved adjacent lung showed maximal T cell clonality, greater than tumor. Appearances in adjacent lung were noted for a median approximately 58 of the top 100 tumor clones.

The TCR comes from a man between 40 and 69 years old with stage III squamous cell lung carcinoma. The chain employs TRBV18 and TRBJ2-7; 9 bases map to TRBD2. The input for sequencing was lung tumor tissue, taken before any cancer treatment. This CDR3 reads CASSPLAGAYEQYF. CDR3 DNA: TGTGCCAGCTCACCACTAGCGGGGGCCTACGAGCAGTACTTC. The full variable domain, with the rest looked up from reference TRBV18 and TRBJ2-7, is NAGVMQNPRHLVRRRGQEARLRCSPMKGHSHVYWYRQLPEEGLKFMVYLQKENIIDESGMPKERFSAEFPKEGPSILRIQQVVRGDSAAYFCASSPLAGAYEQYFGPGTRLTVT.